Here is one T cell receptor (beta chain) with its context. The specificity of this receptor is unknown. Per-base qualities were not stored, and no clone one base away is much larger. The data originate from a study of blood T cell repertoires in COVID-19 (dated by TCRdb to the early 2020s). General notes on the study: Samples covering the acute and convalescent phases of COVID-19 were provided by collaborators in the United States, Italy and Spain. The material from the prospective study consisted of cDNA or gDNA derived from T cells, B-cell-depleted T cells, or PBMCs. The dataset comprised deeply sampled blood TCRbeta repertoires from subjects exposed to, actively infected with, or recovered from COVID-19. A freely available public database, intended as a resource for researchers studying the immune response to SARS-CoV-2, is where the repertoires were released. The samples were drawn from the first 160 participants of the ongoing ImmuneRACE study and from 950 to 1,500 subjects provided by 6 global collaborators. Sample metadata almost always included a de-identified subject ID, COVID-19 status, age in years and sex. Where HLA class I and class II types were available, the types were taken from metadata supplied by the sample provider, not from assay-based typing.

Study-wide conclusions, independent of this receptor: Clinical and demographic metadata were provided uncurated, with the amount varying by source and participant.

CDR1 and CDR2 (MNHEY, SMNVEV) derive from the germline V gene (reference sequence). V sheds 5 bases and J sheds 6 bases, leaving 16 bases between their ends. The CDR3 holds 14 amino acids from the cysteine to the phenylalanine. The only DNA kept is the CDR3, 42 bases in frame from the first base. The immunoSEQ Assay, a bias-controlled multiplex PCR, was used to amplify TCRbeta CDR3 regions from genomic DNA. The paper's data handling went like this. The number of nucleated cells in each sample was estimated by amplification of reference gene primers within the assay. Sequence reads were collapsed and filtered to measure the absolute abundance of every unique TCRbeta CDR3 rearrangement. For each sample, productive Simpson clonality was calculated by taking the square root of Simpson's diversity index across productive rearrangements. The table was pulled from immuneACCESS by TCRdb, which kept in-frame rearrangements only. Such tables lose some clones; where checked, under half of the loss comes from unresolved V genes, and the rest has no known cause. V, J and clone size were drawn from that table, and D and trimming were deduced from the DNA. The sample has roughly 100,000 clones on record, roughly 86% of them singletons. The ten most abundant clones make up about 20% of the sample.

Whole blood was collected in K2EDTA tubes by collaborating institutions according to the institutions' own protocols. For TCRbeta analysis, collaborator samples were shipped as frozen whole blood, as isolated PBMCs, or as DNA extracted from either sample type. Recombination joined TRBV27 with TRBJ1-1; the D region possibly corresponds to TRBD1 (6 bases align). Sequencing was carried out using peripheral blood. This clonotype originated in a human donor in a cohort sampled during active COVID-19. The bases are TGTGCCAGCAGTCCATACACAGGGAGCTCTGAAGCTTTCTTT. The resulting protein is CASSPYTGSSEAFF.